This passage covers 27 T cell receptor beta chains from one sample sequenced in a study of cytotoxic CD8 clonotypes in ibrutinib-treated CLL. The table came from immunoSEQ multiplex PCR; TCRdb's copy has only in-frame clones and leaves some out. The repertoire consists of 250,000 to 350,000 clones, with 70% to 80% occurring once and the leading ten covering about 5.7%. The starting material was PBMCs, obtained at disease progression, from a patient treated with ibrutinib. These receptors were taken from a human donor with chronic lymphocytic leukemia.

This chain uses TRBV7-9 with TRBJ2-7; the match to TRBD1 covers 11 bases. This CDR3 has 15 amino acids. Germline CDR1 reads SEHNR; CDR2 reads FQNEAQ (reference sequence). The trim removed 5 bases at V and 9 bases at J, leaving 12 bases unmatched. As DNA, the CDR3 is TGTGCCAGCAGCATTCCGGGACAGGGGGATTCTTTGCAGTACTTC. This codes for CASSIPGQGDSLQYF. Full variable domain (missing parts from reference TRBV7-9 and TRBJ2-7): DTGVSQNPRHKITKRGQNVTFRCDPISEHNRLYWYRQTLGQGPEFLTYFQNEAQLEKSRLLSDRFSAERPKGSFSTLEIQRTEQGDSAMYLCASSIPGQGDSLQYFGPGTRLTVT.

The chain links TRBV28 to TRBJ1-5; TRBD1 matches 11 bases. The CDR3 spans 17 residues. J lost 2 bases, V lost 2 bases, and 5 bases had no gene match. Germline V gives CDR1 MDHEN, CDR2 SYDVKM. This CDR3 is CASSLGPGQGGNQPQHF. The CDR3 nucleotides read TGTGCCAGCAGTTTAGGGCCGGGACAGGGGGGCAATCAGCCCCAGCATTTT.

The rearrangement uses TRBV4-1 and TRBJ2-7, with TRBD2 matching over 14 bases. CDR1 and CDR2 (germline): MGHRA, YSYEKL. The CDR3 extends over 21 amino acids. J was trimmed by 2 bases and V by 2 bases; bases with no gene match: 17. The CDR3 reads CASSQYIPVPTSGRAPYEQYF. Here the CDR3 DNA reads TGCGCCAGCAGCCAATATATCCCCGTCCCGACTAGCGGGAGGGCCCCCTACGAGCAGTACTTC.

The J gene is TRBJ1-6, the V gene TRBV19; no definite D call. CDR1 LNHDA and CDR2 SQIVND come from the germline V gene (reference sequence). The V gene lost 6 bases and the J gene lost 9 bases, with 9 bases spanning the gap. CDR3 size: 12 residues. The CDR3 DNA reads TGTGCCAGTAGAAGTACATCTTCACCCCTCCACTTT. Translated: CASRSTSSPLHF.

The rearrangement joins TRBV10-3 to TRBJ1-2; the match to TRBD1 covers 7 bases. The J segment lost 4 bases and the V segment lost 9 bases, leaving 8 bases of the junction unmatched. Germline CDR1 and CDR2: ENHRY and SYGVKD. The CDR3 spans 13 residues. The DNA of the CDR3 is TGTGCCATTGGAAGACAGGGTCCCTATGGCTACACCTTC. This sequence encodes CAIGRQGPYGYTF.

The rearrangement uses TRBV5-4 and TRBJ2-5, with D perhaps matching TRBD1 (6 bases). Trimming removed 4 bases from V and 2 bases from J, with 12 bases in between. This CDR3 contains 14 residues. Germline assignment: CDR1 SGHNT and CDR2 YYREEE (reference sequence). CDR3 loop: CASSIGQRQETQYF. In DNA, the CDR3 is TGTGCCAGCAGCATAGGACAGCGACAAGAGACCCAGTACTTC.

Note on this clone: Other nucleotide sequences in the sample specify the same CDR3. The rearrangement links TRBV4-3 to TRBJ1-5, with D uncertain. The germline CDR1 and CDR2 sequences are LGHNA and YSLEER. CDR3 size: 14 residues. Deletions cut 0 bases from V and 7 bases from J, with 10 bases between. The CDR3: CASSQDPGVQPQHF. CDR3 DNA sequence: TGCGCCAGCAGCCAAGATCCAGGCGTACAGCCCCAGCATTTT.

The rearrangement uses TRBV15 and TRBJ2-1; 8 nucleotides align to TRBD2. The V gene's germline CDR1 is LNHNV and CDR2 YYDKDF (reference sequence). V lost 0 bases to trimming and J lost 3 bases; unmatched junction nucleotides: 10. This CDR3 has 18 residues. CDR3 bases: TGTGCCACCAGCAGAGATCCTCCCGGGGGGGACCTCTACAATGAGCAGTTCTTC. Its protein is CATSRDPPGGDLYNEQFF. Filled out from reference TRBV15 and TRBJ2-1, the complete variable domain reads DAMVIQNPRYQVTQFGKPVTLSCSQTLNHNVMYWYQQKSSQAPKLLFHYYDKDFNNEADTPDNFQSRRPNTSFCFLDIRSPGLGDTAMYLCATSRDPPGGDLYNEQFFGPGTRLTVL.

The genes are TRBV11-2 and TRBJ2-1; 12 nucleotides match TRBD2. Germline assignment: CDR1 SGHAT and CDR2 FQNNGV. Germline trimming cut 3 bases from V and 9 bases from J; bases unmatched to any gene: 9. This CDR3 comprises 16 residues. CDR3 amino acids: CASSFALTSGRGEQFF. As DNA, the CDR3 is TGTGCCAGCAGCTTCGCCTTGACTAGCGGGAGAGGTGAGCAGTTCTTC.

The rearrangement uses TRBV4-1 and TRBJ2-7; 9 nucleotides align to TRBD2. The CDR3 has 15 amino acids. V shed 3 bases, J shed 4 bases, and the junction held 7 bases outside the gene matches. Germline V gene data show CDR1 as MGHRA and CDR2 as YSYEKL. This CDR3 reads CASSQAGTSRYEQYF. CDR3 DNA: TGCGCCAGCAGCCAGGCCGGGACTAGCCGTTACGAGCAGTACTTC.

The rearrangement links TRBV2 to TRBJ2-5; 12 positions agree with TRBD2. Losses at the gene ends were 6 bases for V and 4 bases for J; bases not matched to a gene: 9. CDR3 length equals 16 residues. Germline lookup yields CDR1 SNHLY and CDR2 FYNNEI. CDR3 protein: CASRGLAGRIAETQYF. The CDR3 DNA follows: TGTGCCAGCAGAGGACTAGCGGGAAGGATAGCAGAGACCCAGTACTTC.

This clone was observed a handful of times. This rearrangement joins TRBV27 to TRBJ1-5; D possibly corresponds to TRBD1 (6 bases). Trimming took off 4 bases at V and 7 bases at J, with 17 bases between the two ends. The CDR3 extends over 15 amino acids. CDR1 and CDR2 from the germline V gene are MNHEY and SMNVEV (reference sequence). The CDR3 DNA reads TGTGCCAGCAGTTCAATTACAGGGTTCGAACAGCCCCAGCATTTT. It codes for CASSSITGFEQPQHF.

A few counts support this clone. The genes are TRBV27 and TRBJ2-7; D is uncertain. Germline CDR1 and CDR2: MNHEY and SMNVEV (reference sequence). Trimming left V 6 bases short and J 2 bases short, with 14 bases between. The CDR3 length is 14 residues. The CDR3 loop reads CASSPKWVTYEQYF. The CDR3 DNA sequence: TGTGCCAGCAGCCCCAAGTGGGTTACCTACGAGCAGTACTTC.

This clone was seen only once. The chain couples TRBV11-2 to TRBJ1-5; 9 bases fit TRBD1. CDR3 length: 15 amino acids. The junction had 9 bases not matched to a gene; V was cut back by 5 bases and J by 7 bases. CDR1 is SGHAT and CDR2 is FQNNGV in the germline V gene. Here the CDR3 reads CASSLTTGGGQPQHF. The CDR3 DNA reads as TGTGCCAGCAGCCTAACCACAGGGGGCGGGCAGCCCCAGCATTTT.

The rearrangement uses TRBV4-1 and TRBJ1-2, with TRBD1 matching 10 bases. In germline, CDR1 is MGHRA, CDR2 YSYEKL. V gave up 3 bases and J gave up 5 bases; unmatched junction bases: 12. This CDR3 comprises 17 residues. CDR3: CASSQPGQGSGRYGYTF. CDR3 nucleotides: TGCGCCAGCAGCCAGCCGGGACAGGGGTCGGGTAGATATGGCTACACCTTC.

The rearrangement uses TRBV6-5 and TRBJ2-5; weak D call: TRBD2 (5 bases). CDR1 and CDR2 from the germline V gene are MNHEY and SVGAGI. This CDR3 is 15 amino acids long. Trimming stripped 5 bases from V and 5 bases from J, with 18 bases between. CDR3 residues: CASSHYGGLRETQYF. The CDR3 coding sequence is TGTGCCAGCAGTCATTATGGCGGACTTCGGGAGACCCAGTACTTC.

The chain recombines TRBV5-1 with TRBJ2-7; possible D gene TRBD1, 6 bases. V was cut by 4 bases and J by 6 bases, with 11 bases left in between. The CDR3 loop spans 12 amino acids. Germline V CDR1 and CDR2: SGHRS, YFSETQ. The CDR3 coding sequence is TGCGCCAGCAGCCTGACAGGTATCGAGCAGTACTTC. Translation gives CASSLTGIEQYF.

The CDR3 DNA follows: TGTGCCAGCAGCTTGGCCTGGGTCTTGTCGGTTGACACTGAAGCTTTCTTT. It codes for CASSLAWVLSVDTEAFF. The gene calls are TRBV5-5 and TRBJ1-1; D gene unclear. Trimming took 0 bases from V and 3 from J, leaving 18 bases between them. Per the germline V gene, CDR1 is SGHKS and CDR2 is YYEKEE (reference sequence). This CDR3 spans 17 amino acids.

This clone was detected once. The rearrangement links TRBV5-1 to TRBJ2-2; D might be TRBD2 (5 bases). Trimming took off 0 bases at V and 5 bases at J, with 29 bases between the two ends. The length of the CDR3 is 21 residues. CDR1 is SGHRS and CDR2 is YFSETQ in the germline V gene. The DNA of the CDR3 is TGCGCCAGCAGCTTGGTGGTGGTACGTACCTATGAGGGAGTGGAGACCGGGGAGCTGTTTTTT. This encodes CASSLVVVRTYEGVETGELFF.

CDR3 in DNA: TGTGCCAGCAGGGAGGGGGGGAGGATGAACACTGAAGCTTTCTTT. This translates into CASREGGRMNTEAFF. This chain connects TRBV2 to TRBJ1-1; a possible D gene is TRBD1 (6 bases). V shed 6 bases and J shed 0 bases, with 14 bases lying between them. This CDR3 contains 15 residues. Germline CDR1 SNHLY, CDR2 FYNNEI.

The DNA of the CDR3 is TGCAGCGCCCCAGGCGGGGTGGCGGTAGAGACCCAGTACTTC. It encodes CSAPGGVAVETQYF. The J gene is TRBJ2-5, the V gene TRBV29-1; possible D gene TRBD2, 6 bases. This CDR3 is 14 amino acids long. The germline V gene encodes CDR1 SQVTM and CDR2 ANQGSEA. V was shortened by 7 bases and J by 4 bases, with 19 bases between the two germline ends.

This rearrangement joins TRBV9 to TRBJ2-3, with 7 bases aligning to TRBD2. The V segment lost 1 base and the J segment 0 bases; nucleotides outside the gene matches: 2. The CDR3 is made up of 15 amino acids. Germline values: CDR1 SGDLS, CDR2 YYNGEE. In DNA, the CDR3 is TGTGCCAGCAGCGTAAGCGGGGTAAGCACAGATACGCAGTATTTT. Its translation: CASSVSGVSTDTQYF.

The V and J genes are TRBV11-1 and TRBJ2-7; 8 bases are a match to TRBD1. Germline V gene lookup returns CDR1 SGHAT and CDR2 FQDESV (reference sequence). This CDR3 is built from 14 residues. Trimming at V came to 3 bases and at J to 4 bases, leaving 5 bases not matched to a gene. The chain's CDR3 is CASSFQDRVYEQYF. CDR3 in DNA: TGTGCCAGCAGCTTCCAGGACAGGGTGTACGAGCAGTACTTC.

The chain combines TRBV10-3 with TRBJ2-7; D is undetermined. Trimming took off 11 bases at V and 0 bases at J, with 8 bases between the two ends. This CDR3 comprises 11 residues. Germline CDR1 and CDR2: ENHRY and SYGVKD. CDR3 amino acids: CAALSSYEQYF. The CDR3 DNA reads TGTGCCGCGCTCAGCTCCTACGAGCAGTACTTC.

The chain couples TRBV5-1 to TRBJ2-6, with TRBD1 matching over 11 bases. Germline CDR1 is SGHRS and CDR2 is YFSETQ. This CDR3 spans 17 amino acids. Trimming took 3 bases from V and 2 from J; bases not matched to a gene: 4. The CDR3 nucleotides are TGCGCCAGCAGCTCAGGACAGGGGGCACCTGGGGCCAACGTCCTGACTTTC. Translating it yields CASSSGQGAPGANVLTF.

The rearrangement links TRBV5-6 to TRBJ2-7; D is undetermined. The CDR3 consists of 13 residues. Trimming took 4 bases from V and 2 from J, leaving 10 bases between them. Germline V CDR1 and CDR2: SGHDT, YYEEEE. CDR3: CASSAQTAYEQYF. CDR3 nucleotides: TGTGCCAGCAGCGCGCAGACGGCCTACGAGCAGTACTTC.

The chain employs TRBV2 and TRBJ2-5, with 10 positions matching TRBD1. Germline-derived CDR1 and CDR2 are SNHLY and FYNNEI. The CDR3 runs 14 residues. The J segment lost 5 bases and the V segment lost 9 bases, leaving 9 bases of the junction unmatched. CDR3 nucleotide sequence: TGTGCCAGTAGCCCGACAGGGGGCGATGAGACCCAGTACTTC. Translation: CASSPTGGDETQYF.